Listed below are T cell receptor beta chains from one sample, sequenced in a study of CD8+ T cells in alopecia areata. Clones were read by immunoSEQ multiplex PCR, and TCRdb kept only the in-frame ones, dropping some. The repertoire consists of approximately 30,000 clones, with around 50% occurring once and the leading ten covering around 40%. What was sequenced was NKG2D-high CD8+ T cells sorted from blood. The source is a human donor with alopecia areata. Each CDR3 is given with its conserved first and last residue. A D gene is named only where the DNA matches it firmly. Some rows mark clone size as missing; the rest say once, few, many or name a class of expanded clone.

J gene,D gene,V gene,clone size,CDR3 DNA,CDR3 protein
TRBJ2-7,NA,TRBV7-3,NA,TGTGCCAGCAGCTTCGAGGGACAAGCCTCCGAGCAGTACTTC,CASSFEGQASEQYF
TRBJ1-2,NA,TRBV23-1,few,TGCGCCAGCAGCCCGGCCTTCTGGGCAGGGAAAAACTATGGCTACACCTTC,CASSPAFWAGKNYGYTF
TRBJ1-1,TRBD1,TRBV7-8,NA,TGTGCCAGCAGCTTAGGAGGGAGAGGGGGCCTGAACACTGAAGCTTTCTTT,CASSLGGRGGLNTEAFF
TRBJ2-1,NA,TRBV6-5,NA,TGTGCCAGCAGTTACGGGAGTGAGCAGTTCTTC,CASSYGSEQFF
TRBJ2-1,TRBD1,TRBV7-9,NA,TGTGCCAGCAGCTCCCAGGGGGCAGGTGAGCAGTTCTTC,CASSSQGAGEQFF
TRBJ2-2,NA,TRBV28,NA,TGTGCCAGCACCCTCGGAGGCGGGGAGCTGTTTTTT,CASTLGGGELFF
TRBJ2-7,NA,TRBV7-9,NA,TGTGCCAGCAGCACCGGGGTCGAGCAGTACTTC,CASSTGVEQYF
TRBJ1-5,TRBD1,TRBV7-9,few,TGTGCCAGCAGCGACACACGACAGGGGGCCACTCAGCCCCAGCATTTT,CASSDTRQGATQPQHF
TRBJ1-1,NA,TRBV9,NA,TGTGCCAGCAGCGGGGGTCACAGCGGGAACACTGAAGCTTTCTTT,CASSGGHSGNTEAFF
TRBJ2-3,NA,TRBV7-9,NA,TGTGCCAGCAGCTTAGGCCAGCGTATATTCACAGATACGCAGTATTTT,CASSLGQRIFTDTQYF
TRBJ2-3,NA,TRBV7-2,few,TGTGCCAGCAGCTTTGACTCCCGAGCCCTCACAGATACGCAGTATTTT,CASSFDSRALTDTQYF
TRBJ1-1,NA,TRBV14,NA,TGTGCCAGCAGCCAAGATTTAGGCCAGGTGTACACTGAAGCTTTCTTT,CASSQDLGQVYTEAFF
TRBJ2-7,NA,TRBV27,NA,TGTGCCAGCAGTTTTGGACATCCCTACGAGCAGTACTTC,CASSFGHPYEQYF
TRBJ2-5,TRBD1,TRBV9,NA,TGTGCCAGCAGCGTTCCGGGACAGGGGGCCAGGGAGACCCAGTACTTC,CASSVPGQGARETQYF
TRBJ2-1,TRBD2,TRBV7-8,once,TGTGCCAGCAGCTGGGAGGGAGCGGGAGGGGACAATGAGCAGTTCTTC,CASSWEGAGGDNEQFF
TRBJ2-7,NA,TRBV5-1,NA,TGCGCCAGCAGCGCCCCCTCCTACGAGCAGTACTTC,CASSAPSYEQYF